This TCR beta chain comes out of a study of T cell changes during pregnancy in multiple sclerosis (dated by TCRdb to about 2019). Notes on the research overall: In women with multiple sclerosis, the researchers looked at how the T cell repertoire shifted as pregnancy progressed.

To note about this clone: Its specific antigen is unknown. Base qualities are not at hand, and no much larger clone is one base apart.

Library generation was performed with the immunoSEQ multiplex PCR assay. TCRdb mirrors the immuneACCESS table, restricted to in-frame sequences. Some clones are absent from its copies; in checked studies, under half trace to an unresolved V gene, and the reason for the others is unknown. The sample table records around 130,000 clones; about 96% of these occur just once. The leading ten clones occupy 0.44% of the sample. Relative to germline, V is missing 2 bases and J is missing 5 bases, with 10 bases of the junction outside any gene match. There are 16 amino acids in the CDR3, from cysteine to phenylalanine inclusive. Only CDR3 DNA is held: 48 bases, read in frame from base 1. From a lookup of the germline V gene, CDR1 and CDR2 are MGHDK and SYGVNS.

The source is a female donor with multiple sclerosis, enrolled in a pregnancy study. The chain is encoded by TRBV25-1 joined to TRBJ2-5, and 8 bases in between align with TRBD1. This specimen consisted of peripheral blood, obtained after pregnancy. The nucleotide sequence is given as TGTGCCAGCAGTGAACCCCCCGGGACAGGTTTCGAGACCCAGTACTTC. Translated, it reads CASSEPPGTGFETQYF. The CDR3, completed at both ends by the reference TRBV25-1 and TRBJ2-5 genes, gives the full variable domain EADIYQTPRYLVIGTGKKITLECSQTMGHDKMYWYQQDPGMELHLIHYSYGVNSTEKGDLSSESTVSRIRTEHFPLTLESARPSHTSQYLCASSEPPGTGFETQYFGPGTRLLVL.